The next 30 T cell receptor beta chains were all read from a single sample in a study of CD8 T cells in Susac syndrome. RNA in amounts of about 0.5 to 1 ug was reverse transcribed with random hexamers. TCRdb reprocessed the immunoSEQ multiplex PCR reads with MiXCR, giving one entry per CDR3 protein. This table holds about 160,000 distinct CDR3 sequences, roughly 95% found once. The sample was CD4+ T cells from PBMCs. These receptors all stem from a human donor in good health.

The J gene is TRBJ1-1, the V gene TRBV29-1, with a weak D call TRBD1 (5 bases). Deletions cut 8 bases from V and 0 bases from J, with 16 bases between. Germline-derived CDR1 and CDR2 are SQVTM and ANQGSEA. The CDR3 loop spans 14 amino acids. CDR3 protein: CSSGAGAMNTEAFF. The CDR3 region has the DNA TGCAGCTCCGGGGCGGGAGCGATGAACACTGAAGCTTTCTTT.

This clonotype was seen more than once but under ten times. The rearrangement joins TRBV5-4 to TRBJ2-3; 8 bases are shared with TRBD1. This CDR3 region has 15 residues. The germline V gene has CDR1 SGHNT and CDR2 YYREEE (reference sequence). The ends lost 2 bases at V and 1 base at J; junction bases unmatched: 3. The CDR3 DNA reads TGTGCCAGCAGCTTCCCGGGACAGGGCACAGATACGCAGTATTTT. Translation gives CASSFPGQGTDTQYF.

The J gene is TRBJ1-1, the V gene TRBV20-1; D remains unclear. Germline V lookup: CDR1 DFQATT, CDR2 SNEGSKA (reference sequence). Trimming cost V 6 bases and J 0 bases, with 14 bases left between them. The CDR3 has 14 residues. CDR3 DNA sequence: TGCAGTGCCCAGGTGGGCAGCTTGAACACTGAAGCTTTCTTT. Amino acid sequence: CSAQVGSLNTEAFF.

The V gene is TRBV6-6, the J gene TRBJ2-2, with 7 bases matching TRBD1. V shed 4 bases, J shed 1 base, and the junction held 3 bases outside the gene matches. Per germline, CDR1 MNHNY and CDR2 SVGAGI (reference sequence). The CDR3 extends over 15 amino acids. The CDR3 loop is CASSFYRGNTGELFF. CDR3 nucleotides: TGTGCCAGCAGTTTCTACAGGGGGAACACCGGGGAGCTGTTTTTT.

The chain uses TRBV15 and TRBJ2-7; D perhaps matches TRBD1 (7 bases). The V end was cut by 1 base, the J end by 5 bases, with 12 bases between. This CDR3 spans 14 amino acids. Per germline, CDR1 LNHNV and CDR2 YYDKDF (reference sequence). The CDR3 region is CATSRGRGANEQYF. The DNA for the CDR3 is TGTGCCACCAGCAGAGGCAGGGGGGCCAACGAGCAGTACTTC.

The chain has TRBV29-1 and TRBJ1-2; TRBD1 agrees at 8 bases. Germline V CDR1 and CDR2: SQVTM, ANQGSEA. The CDR3 is 12 residues long. Germline trimming cut 7 bases from V and 2 bases from J; bases unmatched to any gene: 3. The CDR3 DNA reads TGCAGCGCCGGACAGGGCAACTATGGCTACACCTTC. Its protein is CSAGQGNYGYTF.

The chain carries TRBV7-2 and TRBJ2-7; 11 bases agree with TRBD2. Germline CDR1 and CDR2: SGHTA and FQGNSA. V shed 0 bases, J shed 2 bases, and the junction held 6 bases outside the gene matches. The CDR3 totals 17 residues. In nucleotides, the CDR3 is TGTGCCAGCAGCTTAGCTGGGACTAGCGGCTTAGCCTACGAGCAGTACTTC. Its protein is CASSLAGTSGLAYEQYF.

CDR3 residues: CASSQDPSGIGYTF. The CDR3 coding sequence is TGTGCCAGCAGCCAAGATCCATCAGGGATTGGCTACACCTTC. This chain links TRBV14 with TRBJ1-2; tentative D call: TRBD1 (5 bases). V lost 0 bases and J lost 7, with 12 bases in between. Germline CDR1 and CDR2: SGHDN and FVKESK. This CDR3 region has 14 residues.

V is TRBV7-9 and J is TRBJ2-7, with D possibly being TRBD1 or TRBD2 (7 bases each). Trimming stripped 2 bases from V and 3 bases from J, with 14 bases between. The CDR3 has 15 residues. Per the germline V gene, CDR1 is SEHNR and CDR2 is FQNEAQ (reference sequence). The CDR3 region has the DNA TGTGCCAGCAGCTTAACTACAGGGGAGGGCTACGAGCAGTACTTC. As protein: CASSLTTGEGYEQYF.

V usage is TRBV5-6 and J usage is TRBJ2-3; unclear D gene. This CDR3 is 14 amino acids long. Germline lookup yields CDR1 SGHDT and CDR2 YYEEEE. Deletions cut 1 base from V and 0 bases from J, with 6 bases between. CDR3 nucleotides: TGTGCCAGCAGCTTGCCTTCTAGCACAGATACGCAGTATTTT. As protein: CASSLPSSTDTQYF.

The genes are TRBV7-3 and TRBJ2-5; 8 positions agree with TRBD1. The CDR3 contains 13 residues. J was trimmed by 4 bases and V by 6 bases; bases with no gene match: 4. The germline gives CDR1 SGHTA, CDR2 FQGTGA. The DNA of the CDR3 is TGTGCCAGCAGTTCAGGACAGGGAGAGACCCAGTACTTC. Its translation is CASSSGQGETQYF.

A few counts support this clonotype. The rearrangement uses TRBV4-1 and TRBJ2-7; TRBD1 aligns across 8 bases. The V and J ends lost 3 bases and 5 bases, in that order; junction bases with no gene match: 6. Germline V gene lookup returns CDR1 MGHRA and CDR2 YSYEKL. The CDR3 contains 14 residues. CDR3 sequence reads: CASSHADRDHEQYF. CDR3 bases: TGCGCCAGCAGCCATGCGGACAGGGACCACGAGCAGTACTTC.

The chain uses TRBV20-1 and TRBJ2-7; 14 nucleotides align to TRBD2. V trimming: 6 bases; J trimming: 3 bases; junction bases outside the gene matches: 4. CDR3 length: 14 amino acids. Germline assignment: CDR1 DFQATT and CDR2 SNEGSKA (reference sequence). CDR3 sequence (DNA): TGCAGTGCAGCGACTAGCGGGGGGGGCTACGAGCAGTACTTC. This gives the protein CSAATSGGGYEQYF.

For this clonotype: Germline is not matched at one junction end, which may reflect a read error. This sequence joins TRBV29-1 and TRBJ1-1; TRBD1 matches at 11 bases. Germline V gene data show CDR1 as SQVTM and CDR2 as ANQGSEA. This CDR3 spans 16 amino acids. DNA of the CDR3: TGCAGCGTGGAAGTCGCGGGACAGGGGGTCAAAACTGAAGCTTTCTTT. This translates into CSVEVAGQGVKTEAFF.

The gene calls are TRBV9 and TRBJ2-3; a weak D match, TRBD2 (5 bases). The germline V and J ends were trimmed by 3 bases and 4 bases, with 15 bases remaining between them. The CDR3 runs 15 residues. Germline CDR1 reads SGDLS; CDR2 reads YYNGEE. CDR3 sequence reads: CASSDPGKEADTQYF. In nucleotides, the CDR3 is TGTGCCAGCAGCGATCCGGGGAAAGAGGCAGATACGCAGTATTTT. The full variable domain, its missing parts supplied by reference TRBV9 and TRBJ2-3, is DSGVTQTPKHLITATGQRVTLRCSPRSGDLSVYWYQQSLDQGLQFLIQYYNGEERAKGNILERFSAQQFPDLHSELNLSSLELGDSALYFCASSDPGKEADTQYFGPGTRLTVL.

The V call is TRBV2, the J call TRBJ1-1; D unresolved. Trimming left V 4 bases short and J 3 bases short, with 9 bases between. The CDR3 covers 13 residues. Germline V lookup: CDR1 SNHLY, CDR2 FYNNEI. The CDR3 bases are TGTGCCAGCAGTGGAGTCAGAGACACTGAAGCTTTCTTT. Protein: CASSGVRDTEAFF.

CDR3 sequence (DNA): TGCAGCGCGGGACAGGTGGAAGGAAACACCATATATTTT. Protein: CSAGQVEGNTIYF. The chain has TRBV29-1 and TRBJ1-3; 8 bases match TRBD1. Germline CDR1 and CDR2: SQVTM and ANQGSEA. V lost 7 bases to trimming and J lost 4 bases; unmatched junction nucleotides: 6. This CDR3 is built from 13 residues.

The chain combines TRBV2 with TRBJ1-4; D may be TRBD1 (6 bases). The CDR3 totals 14 residues. Germline values: CDR1 SNHLY, CDR2 FYNNEI. Trimming cost V 2 bases and J 2 bases, with 6 bases left between them. This chain's CDR3 is CASSEQGTNEKLFF. The CDR3 DNA follows: TGTGCCAGCAGTGAACAGGGGACTAATGAAAAACTGTTTTTT.

The CDR3 sequence: CASSETGGETDTQYF. CDR3 nucleotides: TGCGCCAGCAGCGAGACAGGGGGCGAGACAGATACGCAGTATTTT. The V gene is TRBV4-1, the J gene TRBJ2-3; 10 nucleotides agree with TRBD1. With 5 bases clipped from V and 3 bases from J, the junction kept 5 bases outside the gene matches. CDR1 is MGHRA, CDR2 YSYEKL, per germline. The CDR3 sequence is 15 residues long.

This chain connects TRBV6-5 to TRBJ1-4; D is perhaps TRBD1 (6 bases). This CDR3 region has 14 residues. V was shortened by 8 bases and J by 10 bases, with 20 bases between the two germline ends. Germline values: CDR1 MNHEY, CDR2 SVGAGI. CDR3 loop: CASPPGHRTRKLFF. The CDR3 DNA follows: TGTGCCAGCCCCCCGGGACATAGGACACGAAAACTGTTTTTT.

The chain recombines TRBV20-1 with TRBJ2-4, with 7 bases that match TRBD1. The CDR3 has 12 residues. Germline loops: CDR1 DFQATT, CDR2 SNEGSKA (reference sequence). Germline trimming cut 4 bases from V and 7 bases from J; bases unmatched to any gene: 4. CDR3 residues: CSANNRGNIQYF. DNA for the CDR3: TGCAGTGCTAATAACAGGGGTAACATTCAGTACTTC.

The rearrangement uses TRBV2 and TRBJ1-5; 7 nucleotides align to TRBD1. V was pared by 5 bases and J by 7 bases, with 17 bases of the junction left unmatched. Germline CDR1 and CDR2: SNHLY and FYNNEI. CDR3 length: 17 residues. The DNA of the CDR3 is TGTGCCAGCAGTTTTGCAGAGTTTACAGGGGTCGGACAGCCCCAGCATTTT. Amino acids: CASSFAEFTGVGQPQHF. Full variable domain (missing parts from reference TRBV2 and TRBJ1-5): EPEVTQTPSHQVTQMGQEVILRCVPISNHLYFYWYRQILGQKVEFLVSFYNNEISEKSEIFDDQFSVERPDGSNFTLKIRSTKLEDSAMYFCASSFAEFTGVGQPQHFGDGTRLSIL.

J is TRBJ1-2 and V is TRBV9; D is possibly TRBD1 (6 bases). CDR1 SGDLS and CDR2 YYNGEE come from the germline V gene. Trimming cost V 0 bases and J 2 bases, with 14 bases left between them. CDR3 length: 16 amino acids. CDR3 amino acids: CASSVGVGGQNYGYTF. The DNA for the CDR3 is TGTGCCAGCAGCGTAGGGGTGGGAGGACAGAACTATGGCTACACCTTC.

V usage is TRBV5-6 and J usage is TRBJ1-2; D is undetermined. The CDR3 contains 12 residues. V shed 4 bases and J shed 7 bases, with 11 bases lying between them. Germline-derived CDR1 and CDR2 are SGHDT and YYEEEE. CDR3 in DNA: TGTGCCAGCAGCCCCTTTTTGAGTGGCTACACCTTC. Amino acid sequence: CASSPFLSGYTF.

The chain employs TRBV20-1 and TRBJ2-3; D unresolved. The length of the CDR3 is 11 residues. CDR1 DFQATT and CDR2 SNEGSKA come from the germline V gene (reference sequence). Trimming shortened V by 4 bases and J by 6 bases, and 8 bases separated the two germline ends. The CDR3 here is CSAISSDTQYF. The CDR3 DNA reads as TGCAGTGCTATCTCATCGGATACGCAGTATTTT.

The chain couples TRBV7-9 to TRBJ1-4; D might be TRBD1 (6 bases). Germline V gene lookup returns CDR1 SEHNR and CDR2 FQNEAQ (reference sequence). Trimming left V 1 base short and J 3 bases short, with 15 bases between. The CDR3 loop spans 17 amino acids. The CDR3 is CASSLGAGAGANEKLFF. Written as DNA, the CDR3 is TGTGCCAGCAGCTTAGGTGCAGGGGCTGGGGCTAATGAAAAACTGTTTTTT. Full variable domain (remainder filled in from reference TRBV7-9 and TRBJ1-4): DTGVSQNPRHKITKRGQNVTFRCDPISEHNRLYWYRQTLGQGPEFLTYFQNEAQLEKSRLLSDRFSAERPKGSFSTLEIQRTEQGDSAMYLCASSLGAGAGANEKLFFGSGTQLSVL.

The V gene is TRBV7-2, the J gene TRBJ2-1; D gene uncertain. With 2 bases removed from V and 4 bases from J, the gap between germline ends came to 3 bases. Germline lookup yields CDR1 SGHTA and CDR2 FQGNSA. This CDR3 contains 12 residues. CDR3: CASSLQYNEQFF. In DNA, the CDR3 is TGTGCCAGCAGCTTACAATACAATGAGCAGTTCTTC.

V gene TRBV7-6 combines with J gene TRBJ1-1, with D possibly matching TRBD1 (5 bases). The V end was cut by 5 bases, the J end by 5 bases, with 18 bases between. CDR3 size: 15 residues. Per germline, CDR1 SGHVS and CDR2 FNYEAQ. CDR3 residues: CASSPTATIRTEAFF. The CDR3 coding sequence is TGTGCCAGCAGCCCGACAGCAACGATAAGGACTGAAGCTTTCTTT.

This chain links TRBV20-1 with TRBJ2-3; 10 bases agree with TRBD2. Germline assignment: CDR1 DFQATT and CDR2 SNEGSKA (reference sequence). The J segment lost 7 bases and the V segment lost 2 bases, leaving 6 bases of the junction unmatched. This CDR3 has 14 amino acids. CDR3 loop: CSARKAGGPNTQYF. The CDR3 DNA sequence: TGCAGTGCTAGAAAAGCGGGGGGGCCAAATACGCAGTATTTT.

This clonotype has only a few counts. The chain has TRBV9 and TRBJ2-5; 7 bases are a match to TRBD2. The junction had 8 bases not matched to a gene; V was cut back by 4 bases and J by 14 bases. CDR1 and CDR2 (germline): SGDLS, YYNGEE. The CDR3 runs 11 residues. The CDR3 DNA reads TGTGCCAGCAGCTCGCCGGGACTAATATACTTC. This encodes CASSSPGLIYF.